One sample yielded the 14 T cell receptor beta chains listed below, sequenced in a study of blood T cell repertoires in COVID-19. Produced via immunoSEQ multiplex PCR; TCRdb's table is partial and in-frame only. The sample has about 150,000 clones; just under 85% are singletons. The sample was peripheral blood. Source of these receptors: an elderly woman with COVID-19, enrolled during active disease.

The CDR3: CASSKGGIHYEQYF. CDR3 nucleotide sequence: TGTGCCAGTAGTAAGGGCGGGATTCACTACGAGCAGTACTTC. The chain joins TRBV19 to TRBJ2-7; the D gene is possibly TRBD2 (6 bases). CDR3 length: 14 amino acids. Germline V gene data show CDR1 as LNHDA and CDR2 as SQIVND (reference sequence). Trimming took off 4 bases at V and 3 bases at J, with 13 bases between the two ends.

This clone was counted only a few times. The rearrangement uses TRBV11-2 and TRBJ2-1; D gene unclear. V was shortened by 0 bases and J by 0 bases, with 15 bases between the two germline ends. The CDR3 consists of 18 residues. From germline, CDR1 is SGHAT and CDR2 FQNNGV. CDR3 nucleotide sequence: TGTGCCAGCAGCTTAGATAGAGGCTCCCCTAGCTCCTACAATGAGCAGTTCTTC. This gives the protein CASSLDRGSPSSYNEQFF.

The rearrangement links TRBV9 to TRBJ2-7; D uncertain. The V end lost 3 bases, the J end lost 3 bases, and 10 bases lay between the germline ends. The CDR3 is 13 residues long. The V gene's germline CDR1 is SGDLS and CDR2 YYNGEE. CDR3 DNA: TGTGCCAGCAGCGCAGGCTTTGACTACGAGCAGTACTTC. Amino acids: CASSAGFDYEQYF.

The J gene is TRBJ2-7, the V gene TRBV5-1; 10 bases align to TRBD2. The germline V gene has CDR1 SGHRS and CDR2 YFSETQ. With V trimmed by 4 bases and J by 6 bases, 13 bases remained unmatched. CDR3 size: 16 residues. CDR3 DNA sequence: TGCGCCAGCAGCCCGCCGTCTAGCGGGAGTACGGTCGAGCAGTACTTC. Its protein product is CASSPPSSGSTVEQYF.

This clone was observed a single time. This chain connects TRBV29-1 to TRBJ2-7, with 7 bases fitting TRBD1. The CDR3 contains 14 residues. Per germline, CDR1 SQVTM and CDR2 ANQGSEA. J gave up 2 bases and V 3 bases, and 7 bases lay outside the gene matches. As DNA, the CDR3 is TGCAGCGTTGACCCGACAGGGAACACCTACGAGCAGTACTTC. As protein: CSVDPTGNTYEQYF.

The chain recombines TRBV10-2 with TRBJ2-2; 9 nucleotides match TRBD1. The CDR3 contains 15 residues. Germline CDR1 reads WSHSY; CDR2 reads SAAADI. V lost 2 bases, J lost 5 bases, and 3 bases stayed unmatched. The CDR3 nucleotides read TGCGCCAGCAGTGAGACAGGACAGGGGACCGGGGAGCTGTTTTTT. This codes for CASSETGQGTGELFF.

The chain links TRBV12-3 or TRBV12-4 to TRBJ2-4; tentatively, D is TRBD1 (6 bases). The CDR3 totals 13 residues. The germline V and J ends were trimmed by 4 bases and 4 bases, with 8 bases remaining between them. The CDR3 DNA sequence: TGTGCCAGCAGTTGGGACACTAAAAACATTCAGTACTTC. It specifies CASSWDTKNIQYF.

CDR3 protein: CASSRPIGLGVYTDTQYF. Written as DNA, the CDR3 is TGTGCCAGCAGTCGACCCATCGGACTGGGAGTATACACAGATACGCAGTATTTT. The rearrangement joins TRBV28 to TRBJ2-3; possibly TRBD2 for D (5 bases). Germline CDR1 reads MDHEN; CDR2 reads SYDVKM. V was shortened by 5 bases and J by 2 bases, with 23 bases between the two germline ends. The CDR3 has 18 residues.

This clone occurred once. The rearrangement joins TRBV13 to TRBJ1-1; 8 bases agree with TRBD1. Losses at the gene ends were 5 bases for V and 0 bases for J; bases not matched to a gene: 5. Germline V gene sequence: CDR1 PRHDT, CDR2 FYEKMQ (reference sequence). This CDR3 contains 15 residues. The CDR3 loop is CASSQRQGMNTEAFF. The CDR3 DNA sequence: TGTGCCAGCAGCCAACGACAGGGGATGAACACTGAAGCTTTCTTT.

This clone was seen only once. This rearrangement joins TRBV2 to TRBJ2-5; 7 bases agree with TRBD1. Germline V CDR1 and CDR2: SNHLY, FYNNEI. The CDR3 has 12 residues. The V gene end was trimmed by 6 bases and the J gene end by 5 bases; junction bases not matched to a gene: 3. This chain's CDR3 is CASRRQGETQYF. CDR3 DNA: TGTGCCAGCAGAAGACAGGGCGAGACCCAGTACTTC.

The CDR3 DNA reads TGCGCCAGCAGCCGAAATAAACCGGGACAGGCTAACTATGGCTACACCTTC. Translating it yields CASSRNKPGQANYGYTF. The gene calls are TRBV4-3 and TRBJ1-2; TRBD1 agrees at 8 bases. From germline, CDR1 is LGHNA and CDR2 YSLEER. The ends lost 4 bases at V and 0 bases at J; junction bases unmatched: 10. This CDR3 contains 17 residues.

The CDR3 is CATRRGGRTEAFF. CDR3 coding DNA: TGTGCCACCAGACGGGGGGGGAGGACTGAAGCTTTCTTT. The chain carries TRBV12-3 or TRBV12-4 and TRBJ1-1; possibly TRBD1 for D (5 bases). With 10 bases removed from V and 5 bases from J, the gap between germline ends came to 17 bases. CDR3 length equals 13 residues.

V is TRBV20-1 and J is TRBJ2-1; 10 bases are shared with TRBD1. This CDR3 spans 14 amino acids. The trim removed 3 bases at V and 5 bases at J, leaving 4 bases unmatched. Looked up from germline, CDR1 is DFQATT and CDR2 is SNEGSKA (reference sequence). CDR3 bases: TGCAGTGCTAGTTGGGACAGGGGAGACAATGAGCAGTTCTTC. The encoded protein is CSASWDRGDNEQFF.

The CDR3 spells CSVEARDSRSGGNTIYF. CDR3 nucleotide sequence: TGCAGCGTTGAAGCTAGGGACTCTCGCTCTGGCGGAAACACCATATATTTT. V usage is TRBV29-1 and J usage is TRBJ1-3, with D possibly matching TRBD1 (5 bases). Deletions cut 1 base from V and 4 bases from J, with 20 bases between. This CDR3 is 17 amino acids long. Germline values: CDR1 SQVTM, CDR2 ANQGSEA.